This TCR beta chain comes out of a study of blood T cell repertoires in COVID-19. Study-wide context: Samples came from the United States, Italy and Spain, spanning acute and convalescent COVID-19. Sources were T cells, B-cell-depleted T cells, or PBMCs; the material itself was cDNA or gDNA.

In the study's own analysis: From reference gene primer amplification, estimates of nucleated cell counts were derived. The data were produced by immunoSEQ multiplex PCR, yet TCRdb's version contains in-frame clones alone and is incomplete. V and J calls and clone size come straight from that table; D and trimming were deduced from the DNA. The table records around 150,000 clones, approximately 85% of them present only once. V lost 4 bases and J 5 bases, leaving 18 bases between the germline ends. Looked up from germline, CDR1 is SGHRS and CDR2 is YFSETQ. This CDR3 is built from 15 residues. The J gene is TRBJ1-2, the V gene TRBV5-1; D remains ambiguous. This clonotype was sampled from an older woman with COVID-19, enrolled during active disease. Sequenced: peripheral blood. The CDR3 loop is CASSRGNTGGYGYTF. In DNA, the CDR3 is TGCGCCAGCAGCCGAGGCAACACCGGTGGGTATGGCTACACCTTC.